This TCR beta chain is drawn from a study of blood T cell repertoires in COVID-19. The overall study: Acute and convalescent COVID-19 specimens originated in the United States, Italy and Spain. The analysed material was cDNA or gDNA that came from T cells, B-cell-depleted T cells, or PBMCs.

The CDR3 totals 15 residues. The V gene's germline CDR1 is DFQATT and CDR2 SNEGSKA (reference sequence). V shed 3 bases and J 4 bases; nucleotides not matched to a gene: 9. Cohort placement rested on clinical history that participants reported themselves. Among Cohort 3 donors, those recovered had two negative PCRs, clearance, or symptom resolution. This clone is a singleton in its sample. Produced via immunoSEQ multiplex PCR; TCRdb's table is partial and in-frame only. The sample lists approximately 290,000 clones, over 75% seen once, with more than 3.5% in the top ten. Material for sequencing was PBMCs or T cells enriched from blood (not recorded which). The chain employs TRBV20-1 and TRBJ2-1, with 7 bases fitting TRBD2. The clonotype was recovered from a woman younger than 45 who had recovered from COVID-19. CDR3 in amino acids: CSASFGGVIYNEQFF. CDR3 nucleotides: TGCAGTGCTAGTTTTGGGGGGGTTATATACAATGAGCAGTTCTTC.